The subject of this entry is one TCR beta chain. The sample originates from a study of blood T cell repertoires in COVID-19. TCRdb's copy holds only in-frame clones and misses some; the assay was immunoSEQ multiplex PCR. Found here are over 250,000 clones, roughly 86% of them singletons; the top ten hold about 1%. V was shortened by 2 bases and J by 8 bases, with 7 bases between the two germline ends. The V gene's germline CDR1 is SGHTA and CDR2 FQGNSA. This CDR3 region has 13 residues. The sequenced sample consisted of PBMCs or T cells enriched from blood (not recorded which). The chain uses TRBV7-2 and TRBJ1-6; D is unresolved. The sequence came from a woman aged 30 to 39 who had recovered from COVID-19. The CDR3 reads CASSLSRDSPLHF. The CDR3 DNA follows: TGTGCCAGCAGCTTAAGTAGAGATTCACCCCTCCACTTT.